Listed below are T cell receptor beta chains from one sample, sequenced in a study of CD8 T cells in ankylosing spondylitis. TCRdb re-called the 5' RACE reads with MiXCR, one entry per CDR3 protein. The table includes over 400,000 distinct CDR3 sequences, 25% to 30% detected once. The specimen was blood, either unsorted or a sorted T cell fraction (not recorded which). The receptors here all came from a male donor with ankylosing spondylitis. Both conserved end residues are part of each CDR3. Each record gives: V gene, J gene, CDR3 protein.

v_call: TRBV12-3/TRBV12-4
j_call: TRBJ2-1
cdr3_aa: CASSLVMASGNEQFF

v_call: TRBV6-6
j_call: TRBJ2-5
cdr3_aa: CASNGGETQYF

v_call: TRBV12-3/TRBV12-4
j_call: TRBJ2-1
cdr3_aa: CASTKGSSYNEQFF

v_call: TRBV20-1
j_call: TRBJ2-1
cdr3_aa: CSARDGGRALNEQFF

v_call: TRBV18
j_call: TRBJ2-1
cdr3_aa: CASSPRTSSRTHNEQFF

v_call: TRBV5-6
j_call: TRBJ1-2
cdr3_aa: CASSWQGVAYGYTF

v_call: TRBV12-3/TRBV12-4
j_call: TRBJ1-2
cdr3_aa: CASSFNSQGDEIYGYTF

v_call: TRBV12-3/TRBV12-4
j_call: TRBJ1-5
cdr3_aa: CASRMAGTGYQPQHF

v_call: TRBV20-1
j_call: TRBJ1-6
cdr3_aa: CSFWDRANSPLHF

v_call: TRBV7-2
j_call: TRBJ2-1
cdr3_aa: CASSARDNEQFF

v_call: TRBV3-1
j_call: TRBJ2-7
cdr3_aa: CASSQGQRFYEQYF

v_call: TRBV12-3/TRBV12-4
j_call: TRBJ1-2
cdr3_aa: CASSPGPNYGYTF

v_call: TRBV10-3
j_call: TRBJ1-5
cdr3_aa: CAISERQQNQPQHF

v_call: TRBV7-2
j_call: TRBJ2-1
cdr3_aa: CASSFGQSSYNEQFF

v_call: TRBV5-1
j_call: TRBJ2-3
cdr3_aa: CASSLEASARDTQYF

v_call: TRBV13
j_call: TRBJ2-2
cdr3_aa: CASSFAGLLSGELFF

v_call: TRBV20-1
j_call: TRBJ2-2
cdr3_aa: CSARDSLRLAENTGELFF

v_call: TRBV3-1
j_call: TRBJ2-1
cdr3_aa: CASSQDLAGGNEQFF